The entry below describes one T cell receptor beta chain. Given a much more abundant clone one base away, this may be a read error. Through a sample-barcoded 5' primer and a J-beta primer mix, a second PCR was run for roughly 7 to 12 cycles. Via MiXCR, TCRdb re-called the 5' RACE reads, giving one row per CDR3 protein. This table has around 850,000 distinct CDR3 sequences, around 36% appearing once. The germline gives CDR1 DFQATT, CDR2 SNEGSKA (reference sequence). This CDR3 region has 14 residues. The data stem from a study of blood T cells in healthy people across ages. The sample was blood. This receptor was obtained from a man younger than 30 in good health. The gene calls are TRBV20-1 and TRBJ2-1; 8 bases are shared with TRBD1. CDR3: CSARSDRGYNEQLF. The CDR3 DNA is TGCAGTGCTAGGAGCGACAGGGGTTACAATGAGCAGTTGTTC.